This TCR beta chain was documented in a study of blood T cell repertoires in COVID-19. Per germline, CDR1 SGHRS and CDR2 YFSETQ. V was shortened by 0 bases and J by 5 bases, with 12 bases between the two germline ends. This CDR3 contains 14 residues. This clone was recorded only once. Profiling relied on immunoSEQ multiplex PCR, and the TCRdb table lists in-frame clones only, not all of them. This table has 200,000 to 250,000 clones, about four fifths appearing once. The origin of this receptor is a woman aged 80 or over with COVID-19, enrolled during active disease. The chain carries TRBV5-1 and TRBJ2-7; D may be TRBD1 (5 bases). The specimen was peripheral blood. The CDR3 nucleotides read TGCGCCAGCAGCTTGGTTCGCGACAGCGACGAGCAGTACTTC. The encoded protein is CASSLVRDSDEQYF.